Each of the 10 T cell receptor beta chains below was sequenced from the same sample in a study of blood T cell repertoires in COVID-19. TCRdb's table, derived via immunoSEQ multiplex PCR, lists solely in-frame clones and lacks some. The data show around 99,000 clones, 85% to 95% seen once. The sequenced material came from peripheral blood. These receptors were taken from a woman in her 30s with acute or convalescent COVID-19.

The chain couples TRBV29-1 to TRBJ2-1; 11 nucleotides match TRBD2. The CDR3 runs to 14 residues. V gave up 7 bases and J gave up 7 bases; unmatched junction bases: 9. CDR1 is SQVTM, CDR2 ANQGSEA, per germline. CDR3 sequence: CSALSGREVNEQFF. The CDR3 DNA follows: TGCAGCGCTCTTAGCGGGAGGGAGGTTAATGAGCAGTTCTTC.

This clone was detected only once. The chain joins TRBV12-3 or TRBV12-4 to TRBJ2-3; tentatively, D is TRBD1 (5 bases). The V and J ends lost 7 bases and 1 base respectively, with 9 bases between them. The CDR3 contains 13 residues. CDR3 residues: CASNGAGTDTQYF. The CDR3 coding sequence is TGTGCCAGCAATGGGGCGGGCACAGATACGCAGTATTTT.

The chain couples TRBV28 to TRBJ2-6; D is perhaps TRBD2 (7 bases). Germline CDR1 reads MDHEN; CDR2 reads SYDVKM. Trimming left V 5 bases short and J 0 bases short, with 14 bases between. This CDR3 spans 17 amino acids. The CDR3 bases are TGTGCCAGCAGTAAACGGGGGGCCTTCTCTGGGGCCAACGTCCTGACTTTC. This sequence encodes CASSKRGAFSGANVLTF. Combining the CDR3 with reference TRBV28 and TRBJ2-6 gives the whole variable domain DVKVTQSSRYLVKRTGEKVFLECVQDMDHENMFWYRQDPGLGLRLIYFSYDVKMKEKGDIPEGYSVSREKKERFSLILESASTNQTSMYLCASSKRGAFSGANVLTFGAGSRLTVL.

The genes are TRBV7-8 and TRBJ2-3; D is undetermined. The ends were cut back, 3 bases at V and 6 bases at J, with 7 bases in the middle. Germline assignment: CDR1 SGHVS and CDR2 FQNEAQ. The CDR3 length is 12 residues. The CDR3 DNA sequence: TGTGCCAGCAGCTTTTCCGGGGATACGCAGTATTTT. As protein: CASSFSGDTQYF.

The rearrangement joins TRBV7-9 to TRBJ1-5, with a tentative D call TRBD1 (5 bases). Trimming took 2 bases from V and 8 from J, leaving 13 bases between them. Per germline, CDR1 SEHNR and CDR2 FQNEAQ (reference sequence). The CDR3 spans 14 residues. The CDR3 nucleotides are TGTGCCAGCAGCTTACAGGGAAGGGGTAAGCCCCAGCATTTT. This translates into CASSLQGRGKPQHF.

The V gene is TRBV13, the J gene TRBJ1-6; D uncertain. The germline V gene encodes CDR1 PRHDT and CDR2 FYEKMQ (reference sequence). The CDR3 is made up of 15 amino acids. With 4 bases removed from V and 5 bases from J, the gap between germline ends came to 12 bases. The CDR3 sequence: CASSSPGENNSPLHF. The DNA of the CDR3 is TGTGCCAGCAGCTCACCGGGAGAAAATAATTCACCCCTCCACTTT.

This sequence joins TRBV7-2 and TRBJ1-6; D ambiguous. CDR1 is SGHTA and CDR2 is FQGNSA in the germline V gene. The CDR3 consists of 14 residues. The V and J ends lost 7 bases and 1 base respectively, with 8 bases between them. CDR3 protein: CASTARSYNSPLHF. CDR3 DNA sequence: TGTGCCAGCACAGCGAGGTCCTATAATTCACCCCTCCACTTT.

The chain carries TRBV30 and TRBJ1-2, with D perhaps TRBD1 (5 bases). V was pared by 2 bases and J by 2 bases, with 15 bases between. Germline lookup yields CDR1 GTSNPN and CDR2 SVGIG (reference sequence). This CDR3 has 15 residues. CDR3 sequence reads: CAWSSPGLPNYGYTF. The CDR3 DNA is TGTGCCTGGAGTTCTCCGGGACTGCCAAACTATGGCTACACCTTC.

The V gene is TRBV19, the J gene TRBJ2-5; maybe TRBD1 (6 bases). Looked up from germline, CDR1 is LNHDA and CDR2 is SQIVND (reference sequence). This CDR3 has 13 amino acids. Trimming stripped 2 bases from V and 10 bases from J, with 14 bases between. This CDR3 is CASSIIEGQFQYF. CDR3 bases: TGTGCCAGTAGTATAATCGAAGGACAGTTCCAGTACTTC.

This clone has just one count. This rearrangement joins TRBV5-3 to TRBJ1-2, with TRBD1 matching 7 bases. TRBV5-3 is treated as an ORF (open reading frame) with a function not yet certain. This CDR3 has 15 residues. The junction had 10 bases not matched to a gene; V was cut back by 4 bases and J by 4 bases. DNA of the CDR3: TGTGCCAGAAGCGATGAGACAGGGTCGACCTATGGCTACACCTTC. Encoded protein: CARSDETGSTYGYTF.